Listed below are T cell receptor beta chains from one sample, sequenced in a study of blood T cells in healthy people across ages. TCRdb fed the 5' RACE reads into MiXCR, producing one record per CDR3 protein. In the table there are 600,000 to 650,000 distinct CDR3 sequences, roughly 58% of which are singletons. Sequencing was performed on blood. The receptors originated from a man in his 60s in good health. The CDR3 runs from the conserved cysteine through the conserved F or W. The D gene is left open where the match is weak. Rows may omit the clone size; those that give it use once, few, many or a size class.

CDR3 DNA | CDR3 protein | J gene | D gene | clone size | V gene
TGTGCCAGTCTCGGGGACAGGGGCAATTCACCCCTCCACTTT | CASLGDRGNSPLHF | TRBJ1-6 | TRBD1 | few | TRBV2
TGTGCCATCAGTGAGTATGGGTTGCGAACTGAAGCTTTCTTT | CAISEYGLRTEAFF | TRBJ1-1 | - | - | TRBV10-3
TGCAGTGCCACGAGGGACTGGGGATATACCATGAACACTGAAGCTTTCTTT | CSATRDWGYTMNTEAFF | TRBJ1-1 | - | once | TRBV20-1
TGTGCCAGCAGCCAAGGTCCCGGGACAGGGATAGGAGCTTTCTTT | CASSQGPGTGIGAFF | TRBJ1-1 | TRBD1 | once | TRBV6-1
TGTGCCAGCAGTTCCGGGACAGGGGGCCTCAATGAGCAGTTCTTC | CASSSGTGGLNEQFF | TRBJ2-1 | TRBD1 | few | TRBV6-6
TGCAGTGCTAGACCGCAGGTTGTCTCCTACAATGAGCAGTTCTTC | CSARPQVVSYNEQFF | TRBJ2-1 | - | - | TRBV20-1
TGTGCCAGCAGGGAGCAGACAGGGTATGGCTACACCTTC | CASREQTGYGYTF | TRBJ1-2 | TRBD1 | few | TRBV2
TGCAGCGTCAAACTAGCGGGGGGGACGCATGAGCAGTTCTTC | CSVKLAGGTHEQFF | TRBJ2-1 | TRBD2 | many | TRBV29-1
TGTGCCAGCAGCGTAGCGTCTGGGTGGGGGAATGGCTACACCTTC | CASSVASGWGNGYTF | TRBJ1-2 | - | - | TRBV9
TGTGCCAGCAGCTTGGGCCCAGCGAACACTGAAGCTTTCTTT | CASSLGPANTEAFF | TRBJ1-1 | - | few | TRBV11-2
TGTGCCAGCAGCTCCGCTAGCTCCTACGAGCAGTACTTC | CASSSASSYEQYF | TRBJ2-7 | - | few | TRBV7-2
TGTGCCAGCAATAGGGGGGCCGGATACAATGAGCAGTACTTC | CASNRGAGYNEQYF | TRBJ2-7 | - | - | TRBV11-2
TGTGCCAGTAGTTGGGACAGGAGCACTGAAGCTTTCTTT | CASSWDRSTEAFF | TRBJ1-1 | TRBD1 | - | TRBV3-1
TGTGCCATTCGCCCTGGCGGGGCGGGGGATACGCAGTATTTT | CAIRPGGAGDTQYF | TRBJ2-3 | - | - | TRBV10-3
TGCGCCAGCAGCTTAGGACGGCTGAACACTGAAGCTTTCTTT | CASSLGRLNTEAFF | TRBJ1-1 | - | - | TRBV5-1
TGTGCCACCGGCGGCGGGTTAGGGAGAGAGACCCAGTACTTC | CATGGGLGRETQYF | TRBJ2-5 | - | - | TRBV12-3/TRBV12-4
TGTGCCGCACGCCGGGGTAGGGCAGATACGCAGTATTTT | CAARRGRADTQYF | TRBJ2-3 | - | few | TRBV12-3/TRBV12-4
TGTGCCAGCAGCAAACAGGGAAGGGACAGAGTTAATGAAAAACTGTTTTTT | CASSKQGRDRVNEKLFF | TRBJ1-4 | - | - | TRBV21-1
TGTGCCAGCAGTTACCCGGATCCTCTCCTATCCCAGCATTTT | CASSYPDPLLSQHF | TRBJ1-5 | - | - | TRBV6-2/TRBV6-3
TGTGCCAGCAGTTTAGCGCCGGACAGCGGCGAAGCTTTCTTT | CASSLAPDSGEAFF | TRBJ1-1 | - | - | TRBV12-3/TRBV12-4
TGTGCCATCAGTGAATGGCAATACCCCACAGATACGCAGTATTTT | CAISEWQYPTDTQYF | TRBJ2-3 | - | - | TRBV10-3
TGCAGTGCTTACAGGGAGGATTTGACCCAGTACTTC | CSAYREDLTQYF | TRBJ2-5 | - | few | TRBV20-1
TGTGCCAGCAGCCTCGACGGACTAGCGGGGGGCCCATCGTACTTC | CASSLDGLAGGPSYF | TRBJ2-5 | TRBD2 | - | TRBV7-8
TGCAGTGCACCCGAGGCGGGACAGGGGGCGTATGGCTACACCTTC | CSAPEAGQGAYGYTF | TRBJ1-2 | TRBD1 | few | TRBV20-1
TGTGCCATCAGTGAGTCGGCCAATCAGCCCCAGCATTTT | CAISESANQPQHF | TRBJ1-5 | - | few | TRBV10-3
TGTGCCAGCAGTACCACTGGACAGGGGAGAGGCGAGCAGTACTTC | CASSTTGQGRGEQYF | TRBJ2-7 | TRBD1 | - | TRBV28
TGTGCCATCAGTTGGGGACAGGCGATCGACTACGAGCAGTACTTC | CAISWGQAIDYEQYF | TRBJ2-7 | TRBD1 | - | TRBV10-3
TGTGCCATCAGTGTCGGAGGCGGGAGGGAATACGAGCAGTACTTC | CAISVGGGREYEQYF | TRBJ2-7 | TRBD2 | - | TRBV10-3
TGTGCCAGCGGACATAACTATGGCTACACCTTC | CASGHNYGYTF | TRBJ1-2 | - | - | TRBV28
TGTGCCAGCAGCTTAGATCCCGCTAGCGGGGGGTTCGGGTCCTACGAGCAGTACTTC | CASSLDPASGGFGSYEQYF | TRBJ2-7 | TRBD2 | - | TRBV11-2
TGCAGTGCTAGCAGAGGGTTTTCTGAAGCTTTCTTT | CSASRGFSEAFF | TRBJ1-1 | - | - | TRBV20-1
TGCAGCGTTGACGGGACTAGCGGGGGGACTTCATCAGATACGCAGTATTTT | CSVDGTSGGTSSDTQYF | TRBJ2-3 | TRBD2 | few | TRBV29-1
TGTGCCAGCAGCTATCTCAGCGGGGGTGAGCAGTTCTTC | CASSYLSGGEQFF | TRBJ2-1 | TRBD2 | - | TRBV28
TGCGCCAGCAGCCTCCCCGCGGGGGGGATCTCCTACGAGCAGTACTTC | CASSLPAGGISYEQYF | TRBJ2-7 | TRBD2 | - | TRBV5-1
TGTGCCAGCCAGCCAGGGGACAGGGGACCGGGAGAGACCCAGTACTTC | CASQPGDRGPGETQYF | TRBJ2-5 | TRBD1 | - | TRBV14
TGCAGTGCCCCTCCGTTGACAGAGCAGTACTTC | CSAPPLTEQYF | TRBJ2-5 | - | - | TRBV20-1
TGTGCCAGCACCCTAGAACCGGGACAGGGGCTTCTGAGCTCCTACAATGAGCAGTTCTTC | CASTLEPGQGLLSSYNEQFF | TRBJ2-1 | TRBD1 | few | TRBV6-2/TRBV6-3
TGTGCCAGCAGCCGCGGCAGGTCGGCAGATACGCAGTATTTT | CASSRGRSADTQYF | TRBJ2-3 | - | - | TRBV7-7
TGTGCCAGCAGCTTAGGCATAGGTCGGCAGTACTTC | CASSLGIGRQYF | TRBJ2-5 | - | once | TRBV7-9
TGTGCCAGCAGGCATGGGGACAGGGGCTACGAGCAGTACTTC | CASRHGDRGYEQYF | TRBJ2-7 | TRBD1 | - | TRBV12-3/TRBV12-4